This TCR beta chain is from a study of cytomegalovirus exposure and HLA in healthy donors. 60 Vbeta and 13 Jbeta primers were used in PCR. TCRdb's table, derived via immunoSEQ multiplex PCR, lists solely in-frame clones and lacks some. Here the sample spans approximately 75,000 clones, 84% being singletons. Germline V CDR1 and CDR2: SGHTA, FQGTGA. Deletions cut 5 bases from V and 1 base from J, with 11 bases between. The CDR3 contains 15 residues. Sequenced: PBMCs. V and J are TRBV7-3 and TRBJ2-2; D might be TRBD1 (6 bases). The TCR originated in a man aged 65 to 85 in good health and CMV-seropositive. The CDR3 region has the DNA TGTGCCAGCAGCCAAGGGGGAGTGAACACCGGGGAGCTGTTTTTT. It yields the protein CASSQGGVNTGELFF.